One and the same sample provided the 9 T cell receptor beta chains below, sequenced in a study of T-cell reconstitution after alpha-beta-depleted transplantation in children. The TCRbeta library incorporated unique molecular identifiers. A single record per CDR3 protein comes from TCRdb applying MiXCR to the PCR reads. The repertoire has around 100,000 distinct CDR3 sequences, 5% to 6% of them found once; the top ten carry 6.1%. The source was PBMCs, mostly from graft donor cells, collected 60 days after TCRalphabeta/CD19-depleted stem cell transplant. The source of these receptors is a female patient aged 2-15 years who had a stem cell transplant for Fanconi anemia, so the T cells may come from the graft donor.

This rearrangement joins TRBV6-1 to TRBJ2-3, with 8 bases matching TRBD2. The CDR3 loop spans 15 amino acids. Germline V gene data show CDR1 as MNHNS and CDR2 as SASEGT. The V segment lost 4 bases and the J segment 2 bases; nucleotides outside the gene matches: 5. In DNA, the CDR3 is TGTGCCAGCAGTGGTCCGGGAGGGCTCACAGATACGCAGTATTTT. Its protein is CASSGPGGLTDTQYF.

This clonotype was seen ten or more times. The chain recombines TRBV28 with TRBJ2-3; perhaps TRBD1 as D (6 bases). The CDR3 sequence is 15 residues long. Per the germline V gene, CDR1 is MDHEN and CDR2 is SYDVKM. Between the trimmed V and J ends, which lost 6 bases and 5 bases, there was a span of 18 bases. This CDR3 is CASSPGRGSGDTQYF. The CDR3 DNA follows: TGTGCCAGCAGCCCCGGCAGGGGCTCCGGAGATACGCAGTATTTT.

The V call is TRBV5-1, the J call TRBJ1-4; TRBD1 matches at 8 bases. Germline CDR1 reads SGHRS; CDR2 reads YFSETQ. The CDR3 consists of 15 residues. J was trimmed by 7 bases and V by 7 bases; bases with no gene match: 12. The CDR3 DNA reads TGCGCCAGCCGGGACAGGTTCCTCGGGGGTGAAAAACTGTTTTTT. As protein: CASRDRFLGGEKLFF.

This clonotype has just a few counts. This chain connects TRBV20-1 to TRBJ2-3; 7 positions agree with TRBD2. The CDR3 loop spans 14 amino acids. From germline, CDR1 is DFQATT and CDR2 SNEGSKA (reference sequence). V lost 3 bases to trimming and J lost 4 bases; unmatched junction nucleotides: 7. CDR3 in DNA: TGCAGTGCTAGGACCGGGACTATTCCAGATACGCAGTATTTT. Its protein is CSARTGTIPDTQYF.

This clonotype occurred many times. In nucleotides, the CDR3 is TGTGCCAGCAGCTTGTCAAGGGAGACCCAGTACTTC. This translates into CASSLSRETQYF. The V gene is TRBV11-3, the J gene TRBJ2-5; no definite D call. Germline CDR1 SGHNT, CDR2 YENEEA. The V end was cut by 3 bases, the J end by 5 bases, with 7 bases between. The CDR3 has 12 amino acids.

This chain links TRBV15 with TRBJ2-5; D possibly corresponds to TRBD2 (5 bases). V was shortened by 1 base and J by 4 bases, with 13 bases between the two germline ends. The CDR3 has 15 residues. The V gene's germline CDR1 is LNHNV and CDR2 YYDKDF (reference sequence). CDR3 sequence reads: CATSRARFAGETQYF. The CDR3 nucleotides are TGTGCCACCAGCAGAGCTCGTTTTGCGGGAGAGACCCAGTACTTC.

The sample holds many counts of this clonotype. V is TRBV12-5 and J is TRBJ2-5; 7 bases match TRBD2. V was pared by 2 bases and J by 4 bases, with 1 base of the junction left unmatched. CDR3 length equals 13 residues. Germline CDR1 LGHNT, CDR2 FRNRAP. The chain's CDR3 is CASGLWGGETQYF. DNA of the CDR3: TGTGCTAGTGGTTTGTGGGGGGGAGAGACCCAGTACTTC. Supplemented by reference TRBV12-5 and TRBJ2-5, the full variable domain reads DARVTQTPRHKVTEMGQEVTMRCQPILGHNTVFWYRQTMMQGLELLAYFRNRAPLDDSGMPKDRFSAEMPDATLATLKIQPSEPRDSAVYFCASGLWGGETQYFGPGTRLLVL.

As to this clonotype: This could be a read error, since a much larger clone is one nucleotide away. The chain carries TRBV7-8 and TRBJ2-2; the D gene is possibly TRBD1 (6 bases). This CDR3 comprises 13 residues. CDR1 SGHVS and CDR2 FQNEAQ come from the germline V gene. CDR3 sequence (DNA): TGTGCCAGCAGCTTCGGGGACACCGGGAAGCTGTTTTTT. Its protein product is CASSFGDTGKLFF.

This clonotype was seen more than once but under ten times. V and J are TRBV5-1 and TRBJ1-1; D ambiguous. Germline V CDR1 and CDR2: SGHRS, YFSETQ. Between the trimmed V and J ends, which lost 4 bases and 8 bases, there was a span of 21 bases. This CDR3 spans 15 amino acids. CDR3 DNA sequence: TGCGCCAGCAGCCGAAACCTCGCTGCGTCAGCCGAAGCTTTCTTT. Residues: CASSRNLAASAEAFF.